Shown below are 27 T cell receptor beta chains from a single sample sequenced in a study of PD-1 blockade in classical Hodgkin lymphoma. Relapse was seen in all patients after autologous stem cell transplantation, and brentuximab vedotin exposure was variable. Produced via immunoSEQ multiplex PCR; TCRdb's table is partial and in-frame only. Seen here are about 21,000 clones, under 80% observed once, and the top ten hold about 22%. The material sequenced was peripheral blood mononuclear cells (PBMCs), taken at baseline. The receptors here all came from a human donor with classical Hodgkin lymphoma.

This chain joins TRBV7-9 and TRBJ2-1; TRBD2 matches 10 bases. This CDR3 is built from 17 residues. The germline V gene has CDR1 SEHNR and CDR2 FQNEAQ (reference sequence). Trimming cost V 2 bases and J 4 bases; bases outside gene matches: 8. CDR3 residues: CASSLFVTSGEYNEQFF. Here the CDR3 DNA reads TGTGCCAGCAGCTTATTTGTAACTAGCGGGGAGTACAATGAGCAGTTCTTC. The full variable domain, completed using reference TRBV7-9 and TRBJ2-1, is DTGVSQNPRHKITKRGQNVTFRCDPISEHNRLYWYRQTLGQGPEFLTYFQNEAQLEKSRLLSDRFSAERPKGSFSTLEIQRTEQGDSAMYLCASSLFVTSGEYNEQFFGPGTRLTVL.

In this sample, this clone is medium-sized. This rearrangement joins TRBV4-1 to TRBJ1-4; TRBD1 is a possible D gene (5 bases). Deletions cut 3 bases from V and 5 bases from J, with 22 bases between. The CDR3 length is 18 residues. CDR1 and CDR2 (germline): MGHRA, YSYEKL. The CDR3 bases are TGCGCCAGCAGCCAGGGCCCGGTTTTTTTGGGGCGCAATGAAAAACTGTTTTTT. Translated, it gives CASSQGPVFLGRNEKLFF.

This chain joins TRBV7-6 and TRBJ2-3; a possible D gene is TRBD2 (6 bases). CDR3 length equals 14 residues. V was trimmed by 7 bases and J by 2 bases, leaving 13 bases between them. Germline CDR1 is SGHVS and CDR2 is FNYEAQ. The CDR3 nucleotides are TGTGCCAGCACGGAGGGGTTTTCCACAGATACGCAGTATTTT. This codes for CASTEGFSTDTQYF.

CDR3 in amino acids: CASKRTYDQPQHF. The CDR3 DNA sequence: TGTGCCAGCAAGAGGACTTATGACCAGCCCCAGCATTTT. This sequence joins TRBV6-5 and TRBJ1-5; D is ambiguous. From germline, CDR1 is MNHEY and CDR2 SVGAGI. The ends were cut back, 7 bases at V and 7 bases at J, with 14 bases in the middle. The CDR3 totals 13 residues.

The chain joins TRBV18 to TRBJ1-2; D is possibly TRBD1 (6 bases). V lost 3 bases and J lost 4, with 18 bases in between. Germline V gene data show CDR1 as KGHSH and CDR2 as LQKENI. The CDR3 extends over 16 amino acids. CDR3 in DNA: TGTGCCAGCTCACCGGCAGGGGCGGGTTCCAGCTATGGCTACACCTTC. Amino acid sequence: CASSPAGAGSSYGYTF.

This clone has a handful of counts. This chain uses TRBV5-8 with TRBJ1-4; possibly TRBD1 for D (6 bases). The germline V gene encodes CDR1 SGHTS and CDR2 YDEGEE. The CDR3 loop spans 16 amino acids. Trimming took off 4 bases at V and 0 bases at J, with 13 bases between the two ends. The CDR3 sequence: CASSPGQRTTNEKLFF. The DNA of the CDR3 is TGTGCCAGCAGCCCAGGACAGCGAACAACTAATGAAAAACTGTTTTTT.

This clone was seen just once. This chain uses TRBV11-2 with TRBJ2-7, with 9 bases fitting TRBD1. This CDR3 contains 17 residues. V was pared by 5 bases and J by 3 bases, with 14 bases of the junction left unmatched. The V gene's germline CDR1 is SGHAT and CDR2 FQNNGV. The CDR3 DNA sequence: TGTGCCAGCAGCCCTATTCTAGGACAGGGGATTCTCTACGAGCAGTACTTC. Translation gives CASSPILGQGILYEQYF.

V and J are TRBV28 and TRBJ1-5; a weak D match, TRBD1 (5 bases). Germline assignment: CDR1 MDHEN and CDR2 SYDVKM. V lost 7 bases and J lost 6, with 10 bases in between. The CDR3 totals 12 residues. The CDR3 DNA sequence: TGTGCCAGCATCTCTGGGGGTCAGCCCCAGCATTTT. Translated, it gives CASISGGQPQHF.

This clone was counted only a few times. The sample carries other DNA sequences with the same CDR3. The rearrangement uses TRBV30 and TRBJ2-7, with a weak D call TRBD1 (7 bases). Trimming took 7 bases from V and 2 from J, leaving 15 bases between them. Germline V gene lookup returns CDR1 GTSNPN and CDR2 SVGIG (reference sequence). The CDR3 covers 13 residues. The CDR3 sequence is CAFTGEDTYEQYF. As DNA, the CDR3 is TGTGCCTTCACAGGGGAGGACACCTACGAGCAGTACTTC. The full variable domain, rest sourced from reference TRBV30 and TRBJ2-7, is SQTIHQWPATLVQPVGSPLSLECTVEGTSNPNLYWYRQAAGRGLQLLFYSVGIGQISSEVPQNLSASRPQDRQFILSSKKLLLSDSGFYLCAFTGEDTYEQYFGPGTRLTVT.

CDR3 nucleotide sequence: TGTGCCAGCAGCCTCGGGCCCAGTTCGTCTTTCTTT. This gives the protein CASSLGPSSSFF. The chain links TRBV5-6 to TRBJ1-1; D is undetermined. Germline V gene data show CDR1 as SGHDT and CDR2 as YYEEEE. The CDR3 is 12 residues long. The V gene lost 4 bases and the J gene lost 12 bases, with 16 bases spanning the gap.

This chain links TRBV5-8 with TRBJ1-1; tentative D call: TRBD1 (5 bases). The germline V gene has CDR1 SGHTS and CDR2 YDEGEE. The CDR3 is 14 residues long. V was cut by 4 bases and J by 1 base, with 11 bases left in between. CDR3 protein: CASSPITGNTEAFF. CDR3 coding DNA: TGTGCCAGCAGCCCTATCACAGGGAACACTGAAGCTTTCTTT.

The rearrangement links TRBV9 to TRBJ2-7, with D possibly TRBD2 on 6 matching bases. Trimming cost V 0 bases and J 2 bases, with 9 bases left between them. Germline CDR1 is SGDLS and CDR2 is YYNGEE. This CDR3 is built from 14 residues. CDR3 protein: CASSVGGAPYEQYF. The CDR3 DNA follows: TGTGCCAGCAGCGTAGGCGGGGCACCCTACGAGCAGTACTTC. Based on the CDR3 plus reference TRBV9 and TRBJ2-7, the full variable domain is DSGVTQTPKHLITATGQRVTLRCSPRSGDLSVYWYQQSLDQGLQFLIQYYNGEERAKGNILERFSAQQFPDLHSELNLSSLELGDSALYFCASSVGGAPYEQYFGPGTRLTVT.

This rearrangement joins TRBV9 to TRBJ2-7, with D possibly matching TRBD2 (7 bases). The CDR3 consists of 16 residues. CDR1 SGDLS and CDR2 YYNGEE come from the germline V gene. V gave up 4 bases and J gave up 6 bases, with 23 bases separating them. The CDR3 DNA sequence: TGTGCCAGCAGCCGAGGGGGGGTTTTCGTCAAAGTCGAGCAGTACTTC. Encoded protein: CASSRGGVFVKVEQYF.

This chain connects TRBV6-1 to TRBJ2-7; 7 nucleotides agree with TRBD1. CDR1 and CDR2 from the germline V gene are MNHNS and SASEGT. V was pared by 6 bases and J by 1 base, with 9 bases of the junction left unmatched. This CDR3 spans 15 amino acids. DNA of the CDR3: TGTGCCAGCAGGGACGGGACAGCCGTGTCCTACGAGCAGTACTTC. As protein: CASRDGTAVSYEQYF.

This clone was detected a few times. The V call is TRBV7-9, the J call TRBJ1-1; D gene ambiguous. The CDR3 is made up of 14 amino acids. Per the germline V gene, CDR1 is SEHNR and CDR2 is FQNEAQ (reference sequence). V shed 5 bases and J shed 3 bases, with 13 bases lying between them. The CDR3 sequence: CASSPLGSHTEAFF. The CDR3, as DNA: TGTGCCAGCAGCCCGCTGGGTTCCCACACTGAAGCTTTCTTT. The full variable domain, completed using reference TRBV7-9 and TRBJ1-1, is DTGVSQNPRHKITKRGQNVTFRCDPISEHNRLYWYRQTLGQGPEFLTYFQNEAQLEKSRLLSDRFSAERPKGSFSTLEIQRTEQGDSAMYLCASSPLGSHTEAFFGQGTRLTVV.

The V gene is TRBV6-6, the J gene TRBJ1-6, with D possibly matching TRBD1 (5 bases). The CDR3 totals 16 residues. In germline, CDR1 is MNHNY, CDR2 SVGAGI (reference sequence). V was clipped by 6 bases and J by 5 bases, with 17 bases between them. The CDR3 DNA follows: TGTGCCAGCAGCTCCAGACAGCCCGGCCATAATTCACCCCTCCACTTT. Amino acids: CASSSRQPGHNSPLHF.

The chain combines TRBV5-1 with TRBJ2-7; 7 bases align to TRBD1. Germline CDR1 SGHRS, CDR2 YFSETQ. With V trimmed by 1 base and J by 5 bases, 9 bases remained unmatched. The CDR3 extends over 15 amino acids. CDR3 sequence: CASSLTFTGADEQYF. The DNA for the CDR3 is TGCGCCAGCAGCTTGACCTTTACAGGGGCGGACGAGCAGTACTTC.

The chain uses TRBV7-3 and TRBJ1-3; unclear D gene. V shed 2 bases and J shed 5 bases, with 7 bases lying between them. Germline values: CDR1 SGHTA, CDR2 FQGTGA. The CDR3 consists of 13 residues. The CDR3 region is CASSLLRRNTIYF. CDR3 nucleotides: TGTGCCAGCAGCTTACTAAGAAGAAACACCATATATTTT.

This chain uses TRBV4-2 with TRBJ1-5, with D possibly matching TRBD1 (6 bases). CDR1 is LGHNA, CDR2 YNFKEQ, per germline. The V gene lost 0 bases and the J gene lost 7 bases, with 10 bases spanning the gap. This CDR3 comprises 14 residues. The CDR3: CASSQDLGAQPQHF. Here the CDR3 DNA reads TGTGCCAGCAGCCAAGATTTGGGGGCACAGCCCCAGCATTTT.

The J gene is TRBJ1-3, the V gene TRBV29-1; 7 nucleotides line up with TRBD1. The V gene end was trimmed by 0 bases and the J gene end by 1 base; junction bases not matched to a gene: 6. This CDR3 has 16 residues. The V gene's germline CDR1 is SQVTM and CDR2 ANQGSEA. The CDR3 is CSVEEGTDRSGNTIYF. The CDR3 DNA follows: TGCAGCGTTGAAGAAGGGACAGACCGATCTGGAAACACCATATATTTT.

The CDR3 nucleotides are TGTGCCGGGACTCGACAGGGAGTTCAGCCCCAGCATTTT. Protein: CAGTRQGVQPQHF. The chain combines TRBV5-6 with TRBJ1-5, with 7 bases fitting TRBD1. The CDR3 runs to 13 residues. Germline CDR1 SGHDT, CDR2 YYEEEE. V dropped 10 bases and J dropped 6; count of bases not matched to a gene: 10.

The chain combines TRBV5-1 with TRBJ1-1, with a possible D match to TRBD1 (5 bases). The CDR3 contains 13 residues. Trimming pared 4 bases from V and 3 bases from J, leaving 10 bases between. Looked up from germline, CDR1 is SGHRS and CDR2 is YFSETQ. This chain's CDR3 is CASSPGTDTEAFF. The CDR3 region has the DNA TGCGCCAGCAGCCCCGGGACCGACACTGAAGCTTTCTTT.

Only a few counts were recorded for this clone. J is TRBJ1-4 and V is TRBV15; D is undetermined. Germline V gene sequence: CDR1 LNHNV, CDR2 YYDKDF (reference sequence). V lost 1 base, J lost 5 bases, and 8 bases lay in between. This CDR3 has 14 amino acids. The CDR3 reads CATSRGNENEKLFF. CDR3 nucleotide sequence: TGTGCCACCAGCAGAGGGAATGAGAATGAAAAACTGTTTTTT. Full variable domain (missing parts from reference TRBV15 and TRBJ1-4): DAMVIQNPRYQVTQFGKPVTLSCSQTLNHNVMYWYQQKSSQAPKLLFHYYDKDFNNEADTPDNFQSRRPNTSFCFLDIRSPGLGDTAMYLCATSRGNENEKLFFGSGTQLSVL.

This sequence joins TRBV14 and TRBJ2-2, with 9 positions matching TRBD1. Germline V gene sequence: CDR1 SGHDN, CDR2 FVKESK. This CDR3 region has 17 residues. Trimming cost V 1 base and J 7 bases; bases outside gene matches: 10. The CDR3 DNA sequence: TGTGCCAGCAGCCAAGTAATAGGACAGGGGATGTTCGGGGAGCTGTTTTTT. Its translation is CASSQVIGQGMFGELFF. Full variable domain (rest looked up from reference TRBV14 and TRBJ2-2): EAGVTQFPSHSVIEKGQTVTLRCDPISGHDNLYWYRRVMGKEIKFLLHFVKESKQDESGMPNNRFLAERTGGTYSTLKVQPAELEDSGVYFCASSQVIGQGMFGELFFGEGSRLTVL.

This sequence joins TRBV6-1 and TRBJ1-5; D gene unclear. The V end was cut by 6 bases, the J end by 3 bases, with 15 bases between. Germline values: CDR1 MNHNS, CDR2 SASEGT. This CDR3 is built from 15 residues. CDR3 residues: CASSFSDTNNQPQHF. Written as DNA, the CDR3 is TGTGCCAGCAGCTTTAGTGACACGAACAATCAGCCCCAGCATTTT.

This clone appeared a few times. J is TRBJ2-2 and V is TRBV2, with D possibly matching TRBD1 (6 bases). V dropped 5 bases and J dropped 4 bases, with 11 bases sitting between them. The CDR3 consists of 14 residues. The V gene's germline CDR1 is SNHLY and CDR2 FYNNEI. The CDR3 bases are TGTGCCAGCAGTCTGACAGGTCTCACCGGGGAGCTGTTTTTT. As protein: CASSLTGLTGELFF.

This clone turned up a few times. V gene TRBV7-8 combines with J gene TRBJ2-7; D unclear. Looked up from germline, CDR1 is SGHVS and CDR2 is FQNEAQ. The CDR3 totals 13 residues. Trimming pared 4 bases from V and 0 bases from J, leaving 7 bases between. In DNA, the CDR3 is TGTGCCAGCAGCTCCGTTAGCTCCTACGAGCAGTACTTC. It translates to CASSSVSSYEQYF.